This entry concerns a single TCR beta chain. Libraries were prepared by immunoSEQ multiplex PCR; TCRdb keeps only in-frame clonotypes and omits some of them. The table shows roughly 38,000 clones, with over 70% occurring only once. The length of the CDR3 is 16 residues. Germline CDR1 MNHEY, CDR2 SMNVEV (reference sequence). V gave up 4 bases and J gave up 3 bases; unmatched junction bases: 9. This sample was included in a study of blood T cell repertoires in COVID-19. Study background: Sites in the United States, Italy and Spain provided acute and convalescent COVID-19 samples.

The sequence was obtained from a man at least 80 years old with active or convalescent COVID-19. Sequenced sample: peripheral blood. The chain couples TRBV27 to TRBJ1-5; 7 bases match TRBD1. The CDR3 region has the DNA TGTGCCAGCAGTTCGATCCAGGGGGGAGTCAATCAGCCCCAGCATTTT. Translated: CASSSIQGGVNQPQHF.